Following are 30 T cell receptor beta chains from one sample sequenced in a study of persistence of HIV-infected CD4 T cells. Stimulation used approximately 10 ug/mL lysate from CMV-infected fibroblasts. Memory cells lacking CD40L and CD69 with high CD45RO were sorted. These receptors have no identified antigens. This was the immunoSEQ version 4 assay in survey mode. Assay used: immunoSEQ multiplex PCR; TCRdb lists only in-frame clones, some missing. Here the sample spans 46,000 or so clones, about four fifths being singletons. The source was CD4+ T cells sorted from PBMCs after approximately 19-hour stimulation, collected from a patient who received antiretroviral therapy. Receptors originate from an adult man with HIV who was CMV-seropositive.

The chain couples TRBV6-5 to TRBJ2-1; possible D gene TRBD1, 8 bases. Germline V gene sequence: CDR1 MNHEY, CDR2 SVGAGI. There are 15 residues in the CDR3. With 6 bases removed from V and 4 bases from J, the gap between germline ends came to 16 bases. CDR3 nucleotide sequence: TGTGCCAGCAGCGGACAGGGACTACTTTACAATGAGCAGTTCTTC. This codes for CASSGQGLLYNEQFF.

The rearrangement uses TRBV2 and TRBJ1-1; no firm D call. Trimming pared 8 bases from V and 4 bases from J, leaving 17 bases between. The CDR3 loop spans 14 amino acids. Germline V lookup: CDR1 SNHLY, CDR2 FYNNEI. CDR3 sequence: CASRNEEGGTEAFF. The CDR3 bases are TGTGCCAGCCGGAACGAGGAGGGAGGCACTGAAGCTTTCTTT. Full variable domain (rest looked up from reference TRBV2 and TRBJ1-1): EPEVTQTPSHQVTQMGQEVILRCVPISNHLYFYWYRQILGQKVEFLVSFYNNEISEKSEIFDDQFSVERPDGSNFTLKIRSTKLEDSAMYFCASRNEEGGTEAFFGQGTRLTVV.

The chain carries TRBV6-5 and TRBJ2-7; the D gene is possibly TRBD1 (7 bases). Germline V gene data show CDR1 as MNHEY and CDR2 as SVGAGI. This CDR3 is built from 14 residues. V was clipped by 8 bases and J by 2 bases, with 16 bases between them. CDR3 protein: CASHTGEVAYEQYF. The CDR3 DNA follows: TGTGCCAGCCATACAGGGGAGGTGGCCTACGAGCAGTACTTC.

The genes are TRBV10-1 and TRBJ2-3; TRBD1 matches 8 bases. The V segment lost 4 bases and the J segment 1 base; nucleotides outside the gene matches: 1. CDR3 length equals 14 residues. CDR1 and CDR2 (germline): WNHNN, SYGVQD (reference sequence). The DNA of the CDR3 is TGCGCCAGCAGTGTGACAGGGGGCACAGATACGCAGTATTTT. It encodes CASSVTGGTDTQYF.

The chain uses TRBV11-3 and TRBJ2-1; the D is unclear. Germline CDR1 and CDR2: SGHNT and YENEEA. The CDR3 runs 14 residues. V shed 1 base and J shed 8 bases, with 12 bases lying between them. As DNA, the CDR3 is TGTGCCAGCAGCTTAGGGACGATCGACGATGAGCAGTTCTTC. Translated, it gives CASSLGTIDDEQFF.

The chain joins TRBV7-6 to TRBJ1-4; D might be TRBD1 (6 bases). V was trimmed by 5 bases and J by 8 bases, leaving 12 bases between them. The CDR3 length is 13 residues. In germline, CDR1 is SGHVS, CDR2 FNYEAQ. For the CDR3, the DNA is TGTGCCAGCAGCACCACAGGGTTGGAAAAACTGTTTTTT. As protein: CASSTTGLEKLFF.

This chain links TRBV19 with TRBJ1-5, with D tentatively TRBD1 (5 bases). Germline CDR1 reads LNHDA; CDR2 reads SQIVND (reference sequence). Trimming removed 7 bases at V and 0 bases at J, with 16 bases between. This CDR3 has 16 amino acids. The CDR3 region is CASIHKSGPSNQPQHF. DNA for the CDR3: TGTGCCAGTATCCATAAGTCGGGGCCTAGCAATCAGCCCCAGCATTTT.

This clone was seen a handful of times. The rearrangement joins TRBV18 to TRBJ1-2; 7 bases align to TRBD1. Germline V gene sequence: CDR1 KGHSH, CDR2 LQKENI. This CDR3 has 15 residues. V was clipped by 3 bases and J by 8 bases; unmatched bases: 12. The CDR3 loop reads CASSPPVGTDWGYTF. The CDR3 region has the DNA TGTGCCAGCTCACCCCCTGTCGGGACAGACTGGGGCTACACCTTC.

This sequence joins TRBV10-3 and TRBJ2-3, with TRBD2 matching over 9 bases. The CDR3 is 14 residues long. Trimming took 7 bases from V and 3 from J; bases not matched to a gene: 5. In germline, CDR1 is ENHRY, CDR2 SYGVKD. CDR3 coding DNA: TGTGCCATCACCCCAGCGGGGGGAACAGATACGCAGTATTTT. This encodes CAITPAGGTDTQYF.

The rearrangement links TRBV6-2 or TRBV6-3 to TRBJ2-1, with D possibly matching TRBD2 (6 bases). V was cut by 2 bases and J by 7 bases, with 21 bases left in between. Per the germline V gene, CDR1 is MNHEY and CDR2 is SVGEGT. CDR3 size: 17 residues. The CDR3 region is CASSYAEAAGRLNEQFF. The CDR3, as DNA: TGTGCCAGCAGTTACGCGGAGGCCGCGGGAAGGTTAAATGAGCAGTTCTTC.

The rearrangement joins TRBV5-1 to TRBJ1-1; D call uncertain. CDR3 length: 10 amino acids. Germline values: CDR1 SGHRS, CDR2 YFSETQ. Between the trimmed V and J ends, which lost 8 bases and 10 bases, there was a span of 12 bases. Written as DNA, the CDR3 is TGCGCCAGTCTCTACATAACAGCTTTCTTT. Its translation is CASLYITAFF.

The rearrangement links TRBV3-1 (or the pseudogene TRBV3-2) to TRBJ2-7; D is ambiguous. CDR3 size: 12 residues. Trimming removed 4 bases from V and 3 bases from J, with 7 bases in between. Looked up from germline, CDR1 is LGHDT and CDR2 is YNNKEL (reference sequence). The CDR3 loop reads CASSPGRYEQYF. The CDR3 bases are TGTGCCAGCAGCCCTGGCCGCTACGAGCAGTACTTC.

CDR3 DNA: TGCGCCAGCAGTTTTGGGACTAGCAACACCGGGGAGCTGTTTTTT. Translation gives CASSFGTSNTGELFF. The chain has TRBV10-1 and TRBJ2-2; 9 bases map to TRBD2. CDR1 is WNHNN, CDR2 SYGVQD, per germline (reference sequence). Trimming cost V 5 bases and J 2 bases; bases outside gene matches: 3. This CDR3 comprises 15 residues.

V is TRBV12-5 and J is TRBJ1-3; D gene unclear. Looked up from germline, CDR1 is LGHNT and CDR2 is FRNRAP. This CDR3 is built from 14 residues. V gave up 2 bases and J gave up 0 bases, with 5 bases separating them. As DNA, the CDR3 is TGTGCTAGTGGTTTGAGCAGCTCTGGAAACACCATATATTTT. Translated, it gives CASGLSSSGNTIYF.

This CDR3 reads CASSGQGNTEAFF. CDR3 nucleotide sequence: TGTGCCAGCAGTGGACAGGGAAACACTGAAGCTTTCTTT. The chain recombines TRBV6-6 with TRBJ1-1, with 8 bases matching TRBD1. The V gene end was trimmed by 5 bases and the J gene end by 2 bases; junction bases not matched to a gene: 1. The CDR3 has 13 amino acids. Germline lookup yields CDR1 MNHNY and CDR2 SVGAGI (reference sequence).

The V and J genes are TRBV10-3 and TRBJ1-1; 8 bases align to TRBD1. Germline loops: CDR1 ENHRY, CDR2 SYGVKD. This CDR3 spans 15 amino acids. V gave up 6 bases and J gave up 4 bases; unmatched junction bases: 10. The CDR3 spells CAIRETGQESTEAFF. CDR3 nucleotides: TGTGCCATCAGGGAGACGGGACAGGAATCCACTGAAGCTTTCTTT.

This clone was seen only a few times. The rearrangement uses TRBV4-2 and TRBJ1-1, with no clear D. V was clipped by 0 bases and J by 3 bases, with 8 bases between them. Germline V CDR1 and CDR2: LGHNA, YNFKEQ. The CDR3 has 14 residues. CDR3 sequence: CASSQEDYYTEAFF. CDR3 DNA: TGTGCCAGCAGCCAAGAAGACTACTACACTGAAGCTTTCTTT.

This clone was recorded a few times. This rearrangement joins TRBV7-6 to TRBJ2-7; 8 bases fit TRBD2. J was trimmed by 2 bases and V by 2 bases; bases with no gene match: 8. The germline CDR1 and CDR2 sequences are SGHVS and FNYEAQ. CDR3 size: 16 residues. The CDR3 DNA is TGTGCCAGCAGCTTAAAGATCGGGGGGGCCCCCTACGAGCAGTACTTC. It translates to CASSLKIGGAPYEQYF. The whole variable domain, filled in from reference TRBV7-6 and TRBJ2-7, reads GAGVSQSPRYKVTKRGQDVALRCDPISGHVSLYWYRQALGQGPEFLTYFNYEAQQDKSGLPNDRFSAERPEGSISTLTIQRTEQRDSAMYRCASSLKIGGAPYEQYFGPGTRLTVT.

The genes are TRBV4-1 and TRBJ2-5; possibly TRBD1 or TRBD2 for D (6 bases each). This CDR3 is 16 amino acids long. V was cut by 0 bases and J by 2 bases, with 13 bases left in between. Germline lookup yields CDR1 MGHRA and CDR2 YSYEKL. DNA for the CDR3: TGCGCCAGCAGCCAAGAACGGGGGCGGGCACAAGAGACCCAGTACTTC. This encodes CASSQERGRAQETQYF.

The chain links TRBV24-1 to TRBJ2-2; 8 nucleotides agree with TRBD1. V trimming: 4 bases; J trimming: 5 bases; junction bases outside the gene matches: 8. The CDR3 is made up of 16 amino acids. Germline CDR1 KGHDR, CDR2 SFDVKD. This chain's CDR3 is CATSDPRTGRTGELFF. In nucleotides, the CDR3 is TGTGCCACCAGTGACCCCCGGACAGGGCGTACCGGGGAGCTGTTTTTT.

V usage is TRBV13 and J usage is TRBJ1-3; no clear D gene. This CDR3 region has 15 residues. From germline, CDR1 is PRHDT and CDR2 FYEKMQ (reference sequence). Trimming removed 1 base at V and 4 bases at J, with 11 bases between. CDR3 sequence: CASSLDTGAGNTIYF. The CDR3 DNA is TGTGCCAGCAGCTTAGACACCGGTGCAGGAAACACCATATATTTT.

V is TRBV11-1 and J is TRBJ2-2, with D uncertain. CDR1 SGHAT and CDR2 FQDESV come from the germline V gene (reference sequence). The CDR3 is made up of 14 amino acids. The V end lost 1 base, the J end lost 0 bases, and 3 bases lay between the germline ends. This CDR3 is CASSLDPNTGELFF. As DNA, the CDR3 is TGTGCCAGCAGCTTAGACCCGAACACCGGGGAGCTGTTTTTT. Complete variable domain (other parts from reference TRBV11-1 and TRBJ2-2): EAEVAQSPRYKITEKSQAVAFWCDPISGHATLYWYRQILGQGPELLVQFQDESVVDDSQLPKDRFSAERLKGVDSTLKIQPAELGDSAMYLCASSLDPNTGELFFGEGSRLTVL.

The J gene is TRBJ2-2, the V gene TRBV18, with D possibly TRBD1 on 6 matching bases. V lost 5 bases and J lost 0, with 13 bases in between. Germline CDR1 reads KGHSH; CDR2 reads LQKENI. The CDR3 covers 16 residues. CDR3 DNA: TGTGCCAGCTCAATAGCAGGGGCCTCGAACACCGGGGAGCTGTTTTTT. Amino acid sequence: CASSIAGASNTGELFF. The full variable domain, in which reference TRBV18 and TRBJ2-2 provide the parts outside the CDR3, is NAGVMQNPRHLVRRRGQEARLRCSPMKGHSHVYWYRQLPEEGLKFMVYLQKENIIDESGMPKERFSAEFPKEGPSILRIQQVVRGDSAAYFCASSIAGASNTGELFFGEGSRLTVL.

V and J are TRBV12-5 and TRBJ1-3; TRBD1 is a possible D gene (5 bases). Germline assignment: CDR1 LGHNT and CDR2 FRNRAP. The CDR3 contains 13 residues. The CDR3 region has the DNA TGTGCCATCGCAGGGTGGGTAAGAAACACCATATATTTT. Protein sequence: CAIAGWVRNTIYF.

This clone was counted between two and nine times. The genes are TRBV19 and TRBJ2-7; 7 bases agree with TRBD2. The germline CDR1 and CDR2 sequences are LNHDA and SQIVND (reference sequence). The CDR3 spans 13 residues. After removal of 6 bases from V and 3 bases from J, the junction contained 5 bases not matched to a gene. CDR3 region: CASSITGGYEQYF. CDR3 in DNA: TGTGCCAGTAGCATAACGGGGGGCTACGAGCAGTACTTC.

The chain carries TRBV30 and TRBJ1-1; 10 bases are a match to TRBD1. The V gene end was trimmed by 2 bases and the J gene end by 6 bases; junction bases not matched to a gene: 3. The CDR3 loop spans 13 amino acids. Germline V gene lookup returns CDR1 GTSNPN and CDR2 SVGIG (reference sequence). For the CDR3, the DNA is TGTGCCTGGAGTAGAGGACAGGGGGCTGAAGCTTTCTTT. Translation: CAWSRGQGAEAFF.

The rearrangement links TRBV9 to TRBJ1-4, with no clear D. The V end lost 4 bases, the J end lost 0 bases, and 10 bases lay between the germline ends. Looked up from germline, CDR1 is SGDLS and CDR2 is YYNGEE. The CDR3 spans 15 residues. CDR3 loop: CASSPRLATNEKLFF. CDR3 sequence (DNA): TGTGCCAGCAGCCCCCGACTTGCAACTAATGAAAAACTGTTTTTT.

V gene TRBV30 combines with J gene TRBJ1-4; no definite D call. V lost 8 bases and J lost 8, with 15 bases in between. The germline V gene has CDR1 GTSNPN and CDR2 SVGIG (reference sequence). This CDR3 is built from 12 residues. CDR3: CARTGFGEKLFF. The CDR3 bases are TGTGCCCGAACGGGATTTGGCGAAAAACTGTTTTTT.

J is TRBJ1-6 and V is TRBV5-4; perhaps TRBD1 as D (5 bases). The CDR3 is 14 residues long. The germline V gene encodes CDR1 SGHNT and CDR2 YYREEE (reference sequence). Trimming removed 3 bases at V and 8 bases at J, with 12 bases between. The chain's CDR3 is CASSWEGIDSPLHF. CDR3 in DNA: TGTGCCAGCAGCTGGGAGGGGATAGATTCACCCCTCCACTTT. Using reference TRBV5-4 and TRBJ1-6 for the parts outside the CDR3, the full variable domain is ETGVTQSPTHLIKTRGQQVTLRCSSQSGHNTVSWYQQALGQGPQFIFQYYREEENGRGNFPPRFSGLQFPNYSSELNVNALELDDSALYLCASSWEGIDSPLHFGNGTRLTVT.

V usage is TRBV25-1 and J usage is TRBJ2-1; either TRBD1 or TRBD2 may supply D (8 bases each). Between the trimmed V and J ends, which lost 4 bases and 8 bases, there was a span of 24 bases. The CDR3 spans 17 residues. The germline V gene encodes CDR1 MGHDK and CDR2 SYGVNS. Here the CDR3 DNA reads TGTGCCAGCAGTGGGACCCTAAGACAGGGGCGGGGGGATGAGCAGTTCTTC. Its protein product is CASSGTLRQGRGDEQFF.